These 15 T cell receptor beta chains came from one sample sequenced in a study of blood T cell repertoires in COVID-19. Sequenced by immunoSEQ multiplex PCR; TCRdb stores in-frame clones only, minus some. Of a few hundred thousand clones listed, approximately 88% are singletons. The specimen was PBMCs or T cells enriched from blood (not recorded which). The origin of the receptors is a woman aged 40 to 50 who had recovered from COVID-19.

The J gene is TRBJ1-1, the V gene TRBV19; D gene ambiguous. There are 14 residues in the CDR3. The V end lost 1 base, the J end lost 0 bases, and 6 bases lay between the germline ends. Looked up from germline, CDR1 is LNHDA and CDR2 is SQIVND (reference sequence). In DNA, the CDR3 is TGTGCCAGTAGTATAGGGCAGATGAACACTGAAGCTTTCTTT. Its translation is CASSIGQMNTEAFF. Variable domain in full (rest from reference TRBV19 and TRBJ1-1): DGGITQSPKYLFRKEGQNVTLSCEQNLNHDAMYWYRQDPGQGLRLIYYSQIVNDFQKGDIAEGYSVSREKKESFPLTVTSAQKNPTAFYLCASSIGQMNTEAFFGQGTRLTVV.

The V and J genes are TRBV19 and TRBJ1-2; D possibly corresponds to TRBD1 (5 bases). The CDR3 spans 14 residues. Per germline, CDR1 LNHDA and CDR2 SQIVND (reference sequence). V was cut by 4 bases and J by 6 bases, with 15 bases left in between. DNA for the CDR3: TGTGCCAGTAGTAGGATGGGCAGGGTGCATGGCTACACCTTC. As protein: CASSRMGRVHGYTF.

The chain is built from TRBV7-2 and TRBJ2-7; TRBD2 might be the D (6 bases). Germline assignment: CDR1 SGHTA and CDR2 FQGNSA. The CDR3 length is 12 residues. The ends were cut back, 4 bases at V and 6 bases at J, with 10 bases in the middle. CDR3 sequence (DNA): TGTGCCAGCAGCTGGGGGGATGGCGAGCAGTACTTC. Translated, it gives CASSWGDGEQYF.

The chain has TRBV4-1 and TRBJ2-5; 10 nucleotides match TRBD2. The CDR3 extends over 16 amino acids. Germline V gene data show CDR1 as MGHRA and CDR2 as YSYEKL. Trimming at V came to 7 bases and at J to 4 bases, leaving 12 bases not matched to a gene. The CDR3 nucleotides read TGCGCCAGCACCCTCGAGGGCAGCGGGAGGGCAGAGACCCAGTACTTC. Its protein is CASTLEGSGRAETQYF.

The CDR3 coding sequence is TGTGCCAGCAGCCCCGACTATAGCTCCTACAATGAGCAGTTCTTC. Translating it yields CASSPDYSSYNEQFF. The chain employs TRBV2 and TRBJ2-1; tentatively, D is TRBD2 (5 bases). This CDR3 comprises 15 residues. V was clipped by 6 bases and J by 0 bases, with 12 bases between them. Germline loops: CDR1 SNHLY, CDR2 FYNNEI.

The chain has TRBV27 and TRBJ2-1, with 9 bases that match TRBD2. V dropped 3 bases and J dropped 9; count of bases not matched to a gene: 6. The CDR3 is 14 amino acids. CDR1 and CDR2 from the germline V gene are MNHEY and SMNVEV (reference sequence). Here the CDR3 reads CASSFRREGLEQFF. CDR3 in DNA: TGTGCCAGCAGTTTTCGGCGGGAGGGCCTTGAGCAGTTCTTC.

This clone was found a few times. The genes are TRBV29-1 and TRBJ2-5, with a weak D call TRBD1 (6 bases). The CDR3 runs 14 residues. Germline V gene data show CDR1 as SQVTM and CDR2 as ANQGSEA. The V end lost 7 bases, the J end lost 0 bases, and 15 bases lay between the germline ends. The CDR3 DNA reads as TGCAGCGCTGATGAAGGGGGTGACCAAGAGACCCAGTACTTC. Translating gives CSADEGGDQETQYF.

The chain joins TRBV27 to TRBJ2-7, with D unresolved. Trimming took off 2 bases at V and 5 bases at J, with 13 bases between the two ends. There are 14 residues in the CDR3. Per the germline V gene, CDR1 is MNHEY and CDR2 is SMNVEV (reference sequence). CDR3 nucleotide sequence: TGTGCCAGCAGTTTAATAGGAGCACCGAACGAGCAGTACTTC. Residues: CASSLIGAPNEQYF.

The chain combines TRBV9 with TRBJ2-3, with 7 bases identical to TRBD1. CDR1 and CDR2 from the germline V gene are SGDLS and YYNGEE. The length of the CDR3 is 13 residues. With 3 bases clipped from V and 7 bases from J, the junction kept 5 bases outside the gene matches. The CDR3, as DNA: TGTGCCAGCAGCGCAAGACAGGGAAATACGCAGTATTTT. Translating it yields CASSARQGNTQYF. Full variable domain (outside the CDR3, taken from reference TRBV9 and TRBJ2-3): DSGVTQTPKHLITATGQRVTLRCSPRSGDLSVYWYQQSLDQGLQFLIQYYNGEERAKGNILERFSAQQFPDLHSELNLSSLELGDSALYFCASSARQGNTQYFGPGTRLTVL.

This chain joins TRBV7-2 and TRBJ2-7; no definite D call. The CDR3 runs 13 residues. Trimming took 5 bases from V and 3 from J, leaving 11 bases between them. The V gene's germline CDR1 is SGHTA and CDR2 FQGNSA. CDR3 sequence: CASSETNIYEQYF. DNA for the CDR3: TGTGCCAGCAGCGAGACAAACATCTACGAGCAGTACTTC. Looking up the rest from reference TRBV7-2 and TRBJ2-7 gives the full variable domain: GAGVSQSPSNKVTEKGKDVELRCDPISGHTALYWYRQSLGQGLEFLIYFQGNSAPDKSGLPSDRFSAERTGGSVSTLTIQRTQQEDSAVYLCASSETNIYEQYFGPGTRLTVT.

The V gene is TRBV6-2 or TRBV6-3, the J gene TRBJ2-7; TRBD2 agrees at 11 bases. Germline CDR1 reads MNHEY; CDR2 reads SVGEGT. There are 15 residues in the CDR3. V lost 3 bases to trimming and J lost 7 bases; unmatched junction nucleotides: 8. CDR3 amino acids: CASSYGLAGGGEQYF. The CDR3 DNA follows: TGTGCCAGCAGTTATGGCCTAGCGGGAGGCGGGGAGCAGTACTTC.

The V call is TRBV30, the J call TRBJ2-3, with 11 bases matching TRBD2. Looked up from germline, CDR1 is GTSNPN and CDR2 is SVGIG (reference sequence). The CDR3 has 14 residues. The trim removed 4 bases at V and 5 bases at J, leaving 5 bases unmatched. The CDR3 DNA follows: TGTGCCTGGAACAGACTAGCGGGAAGAGATACGCAGTATTTT. Its translation is CAWNRLAGRDTQYF.

The chain carries TRBV7-6 and TRBJ2-3, with D maybe TRBD1 (6 bases). The V end was cut by 1 base, the J end by 2 bases, with 16 bases between. The germline CDR1 and CDR2 sequences are SGHVS and FNYEAQ. The CDR3 loop spans 17 amino acids. This chain's CDR3 is CASSLVGAGMATDTQYF. For the CDR3, the DNA is TGTGCCAGCAGCTTAGTGGGGGCGGGCATGGCCACAGATACGCAGTATTTT.

The rearrangement uses TRBV27 and TRBJ1-5; 9 bases are shared with TRBD1. V lost 6 bases to trimming and J lost 9 bases; unmatched junction nucleotides: 9. Looked up from germline, CDR1 is MNHEY and CDR2 is SMNVEV (reference sequence). This CDR3 comprises 14 residues. CDR3 amino acids: CASRTTGGGRPQHF. The CDR3 nucleotides read TGTGCCAGCAGGACCACAGGGGGCGGTCGGCCCCAGCATTTT.

The chain combines TRBV6-5 with TRBJ2-5; no clear D. CDR1 is MNHEY and CDR2 is SVGAGI in the germline V gene. This CDR3 has 15 residues. Between the trimmed V and J ends, which lost 4 bases and 2 bases, there was a span of 14 bases. In DNA, the CDR3 is TGTGCCAGCAGTTCGCCCGGGTCGCTACAAGAGACCCAGTACTTC. It encodes CASSSPGSLQETQYF.